This TCR beta chain was sequenced for a study of T cell responses to AZD1222 COVID-19 vaccine. This clone was found a few times. V was clipped by 5 bases and J by 1 base, with 8 bases between them. Germline CDR1 reads LNHDA; CDR2 reads SQIVND (reference sequence). CDR3 size: 14 residues. This table comes from immunoSEQ multiplex PCR, and its TCRdb copy is limited to in-frame clones, with some not included. Of around 130,000 clones in the sample, over 90% were seen once. The chain combines TRBV19 with TRBJ2-2; possibly TRBD2 for D (5 bases). The sequencing here drew on peripheral blood, taken on day 0 of AZD1222 vaccination. The sequence was obtained from an adult in good health. The CDR3 sequence is CASSGSRNTGELFF. In DNA, the CDR3 is TGTGCCAGTAGTGGGAGTAGGAACACCGGGGAGCTGTTTTTT.